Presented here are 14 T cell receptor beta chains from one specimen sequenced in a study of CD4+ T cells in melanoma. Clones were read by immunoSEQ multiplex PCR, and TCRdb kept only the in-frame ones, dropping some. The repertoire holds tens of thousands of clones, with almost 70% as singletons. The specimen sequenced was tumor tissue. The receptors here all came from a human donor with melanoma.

The CDR3 region has the DNA TGTGCCAGTATGGGGTTCTCTGGGGCCAACGTCCTGACTTTC. This encodes CASMGFSGANVLTF. The chain has TRBV19 and TRBJ2-6; D uncertain. The length of the CDR3 is 14 residues. Germline V gives CDR1 LNHDA, CDR2 SQIVND (reference sequence). V lost 7 bases to trimming and J lost 0 bases, with 7 bases between them. Filled out from reference TRBV19 and TRBJ2-6, the complete variable domain reads DGGITQSPKYLFRKEGQNVTLSCEQNLNHDAMYWYRQDPGQGLRLIYYSQIVNDFQKGDIAEGYSVSREKKESFPLTVTSAQKNPTAFYLCASMGFSGANVLTFGAGSRLTVL.

DNA for the CDR3: TGTGCCAGCAGGGACAACTCTGGAAACACCATATATTTT. Amino acids: CASRDNSGNTIYF. V usage is TRBV6-5 and J usage is TRBJ1-3, with D possibly matching TRBD1 (5 bases). The CDR3 runs to 13 residues. V was shortened by 6 bases and J by 0 bases, with 6 bases between the two germline ends. CDR1 and CDR2 (germline): MNHEY, SVGAGI.

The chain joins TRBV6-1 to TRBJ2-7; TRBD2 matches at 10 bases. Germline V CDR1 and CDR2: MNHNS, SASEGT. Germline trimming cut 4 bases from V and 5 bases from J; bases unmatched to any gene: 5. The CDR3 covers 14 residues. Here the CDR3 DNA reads TGTGCCAGCAGTGGGGTGACTAGCGGGCACGAGCAGTACTTC. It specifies CASSGVTSGHEQYF.

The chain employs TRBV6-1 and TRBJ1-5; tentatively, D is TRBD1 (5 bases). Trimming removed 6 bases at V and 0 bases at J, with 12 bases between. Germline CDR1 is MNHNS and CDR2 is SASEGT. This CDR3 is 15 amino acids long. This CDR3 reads CASSKDRNSNQPQHF. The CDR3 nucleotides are TGTGCCAGCAGCAAAGACAGAAATAGCAATCAGCCCCAGCATTTT.

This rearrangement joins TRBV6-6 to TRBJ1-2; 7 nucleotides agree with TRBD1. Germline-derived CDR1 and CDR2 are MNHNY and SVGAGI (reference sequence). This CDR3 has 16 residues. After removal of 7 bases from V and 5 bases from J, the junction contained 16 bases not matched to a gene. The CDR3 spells CASTLREGAPGYGYTF. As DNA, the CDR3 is TGTGCCAGCACCCTCCGGGAGGGGGCACCGGGGTATGGCTACACCTTC.

The CDR3, as DNA: TGTGCCAGCTCACCTTGGGGACTAGCCGATCGCGCAGAAGTCAATGAGCAGTTCTTC. As protein: CASSPWGLADRAEVNEQFF. The chain links TRBV18 to TRBJ2-1; 9 bases map to TRBD2. CDR1 is KGHSH, CDR2 LQKENI, per germline. Trimming removed 3 bases from V and 6 bases from J; junction bases left unmatched: 18. The CDR3 spans 19 residues.

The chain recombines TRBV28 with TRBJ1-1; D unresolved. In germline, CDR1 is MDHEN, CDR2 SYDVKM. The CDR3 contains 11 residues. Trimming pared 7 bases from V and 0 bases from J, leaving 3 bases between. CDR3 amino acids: CASNMNTEAFF. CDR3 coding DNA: TGTGCCAGCAATATGAACACTGAAGCTTTCTTT. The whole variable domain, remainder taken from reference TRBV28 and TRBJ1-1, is DVKVTQSSRYLVKRTGEKVFLECVQDMDHENMFWYRQDPGLGLRLIYFSYDVKMKEKGDIPEGYSVSREKKERFSLILESASTNQTSMYLCASNMNTEAFFGQGTRLTVV.

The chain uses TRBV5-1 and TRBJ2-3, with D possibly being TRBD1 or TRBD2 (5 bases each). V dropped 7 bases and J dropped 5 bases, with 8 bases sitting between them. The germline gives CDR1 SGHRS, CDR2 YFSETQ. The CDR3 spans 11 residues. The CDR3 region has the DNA TGCGCCAGCTCTGGGGGAGATACGCAGTATTTT. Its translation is CASSGGDTQYF. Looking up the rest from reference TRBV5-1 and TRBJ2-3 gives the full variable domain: KAGVTQTPRYLIKTRGQQVTLSCSPISGHRSVSWYQQTPGQGLQFLFEYFSETQRNKGNFPGRFSGRQFSNSRSEMNVSTLELGDSALYLCASSGGDTQYFGPGTRLTVL.

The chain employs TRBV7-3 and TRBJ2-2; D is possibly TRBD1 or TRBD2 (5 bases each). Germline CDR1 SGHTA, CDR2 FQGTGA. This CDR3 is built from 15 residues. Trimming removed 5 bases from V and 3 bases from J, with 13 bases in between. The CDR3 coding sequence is TGTGCCAGCAGCACCACCGGGGCGGACACCGGGGAGCTGTTTTTT. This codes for CASSTTGADTGELFF.

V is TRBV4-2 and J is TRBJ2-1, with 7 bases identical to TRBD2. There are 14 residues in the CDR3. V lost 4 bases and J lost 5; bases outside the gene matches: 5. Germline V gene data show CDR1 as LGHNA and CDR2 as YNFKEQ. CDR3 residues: CASSPFRGDNEQFF. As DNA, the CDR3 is TGTGCCAGCAGCCCCTTCCGGGGGGACAATGAGCAGTTCTTC.

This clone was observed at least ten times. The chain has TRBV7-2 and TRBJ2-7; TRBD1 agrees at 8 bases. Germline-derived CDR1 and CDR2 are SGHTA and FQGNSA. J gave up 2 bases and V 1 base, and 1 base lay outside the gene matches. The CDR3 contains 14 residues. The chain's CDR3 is CASSLGTGPYEQYF. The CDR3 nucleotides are TGTGCCAGCAGCTTAGGGACAGGGCCCTACGAGCAGTACTTC.

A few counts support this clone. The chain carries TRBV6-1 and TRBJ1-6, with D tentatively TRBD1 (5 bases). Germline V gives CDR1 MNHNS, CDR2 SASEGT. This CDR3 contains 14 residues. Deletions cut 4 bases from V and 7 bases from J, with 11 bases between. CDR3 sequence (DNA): TGTGCCAGCAGTGGGAGACAGCGGAATTCACCCCTCCACTTT. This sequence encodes CASSGRQRNSPLHF.

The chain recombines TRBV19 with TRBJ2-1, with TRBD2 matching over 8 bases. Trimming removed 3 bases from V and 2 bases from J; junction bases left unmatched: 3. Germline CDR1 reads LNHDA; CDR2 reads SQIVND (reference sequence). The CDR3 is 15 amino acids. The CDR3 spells CASSIPGGAYNEQFF. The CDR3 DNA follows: TGTGCCAGTAGTATTCCGGGGGGGGCCTACAATGAGCAGTTCTTC.

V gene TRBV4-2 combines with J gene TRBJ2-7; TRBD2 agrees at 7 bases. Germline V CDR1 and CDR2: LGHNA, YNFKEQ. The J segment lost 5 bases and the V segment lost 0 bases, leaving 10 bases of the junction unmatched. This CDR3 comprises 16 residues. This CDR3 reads CASSQDGGEWGDEQYF. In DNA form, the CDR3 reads TGTGCCAGCAGCCAAGATGGGGGGGAATGGGGTGACGAGCAGTACTTC.